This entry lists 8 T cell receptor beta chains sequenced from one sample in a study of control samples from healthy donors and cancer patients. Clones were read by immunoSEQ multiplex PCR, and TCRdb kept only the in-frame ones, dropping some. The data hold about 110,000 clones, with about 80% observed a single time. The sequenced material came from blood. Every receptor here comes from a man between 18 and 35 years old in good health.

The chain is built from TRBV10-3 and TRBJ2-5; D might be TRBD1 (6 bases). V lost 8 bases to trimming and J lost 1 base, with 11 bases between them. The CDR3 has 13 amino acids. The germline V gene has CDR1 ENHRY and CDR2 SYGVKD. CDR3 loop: CAISQGSQETQYF. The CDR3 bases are TGTGCCATCTCACAGGGAAGCCAAGAGACCCAGTACTTC.

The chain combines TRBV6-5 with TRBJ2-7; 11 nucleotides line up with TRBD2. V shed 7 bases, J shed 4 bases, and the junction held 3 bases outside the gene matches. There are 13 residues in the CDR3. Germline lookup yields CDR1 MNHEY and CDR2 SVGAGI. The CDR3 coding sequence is TGTGCCAGCATAAGGACTAGCGGGTACGAGCAGTACTTC. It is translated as CASIRTSGYEQYF.

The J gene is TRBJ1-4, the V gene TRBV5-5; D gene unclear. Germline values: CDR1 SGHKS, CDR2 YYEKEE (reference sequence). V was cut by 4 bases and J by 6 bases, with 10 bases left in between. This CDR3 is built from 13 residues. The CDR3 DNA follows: TGTGCCAGCAGCGGAACCGTAGATGAAAAACTGTTTTTT. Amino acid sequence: CASSGTVDEKLFF.

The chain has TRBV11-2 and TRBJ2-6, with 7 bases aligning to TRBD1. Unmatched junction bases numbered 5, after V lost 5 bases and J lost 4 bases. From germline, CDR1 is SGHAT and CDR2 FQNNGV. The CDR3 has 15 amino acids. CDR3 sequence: CASSRQGLGANVLTF. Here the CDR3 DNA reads TGTGCCAGCAGCCGACAGGGTTTAGGGGCCAACGTCCTGACTTTC.

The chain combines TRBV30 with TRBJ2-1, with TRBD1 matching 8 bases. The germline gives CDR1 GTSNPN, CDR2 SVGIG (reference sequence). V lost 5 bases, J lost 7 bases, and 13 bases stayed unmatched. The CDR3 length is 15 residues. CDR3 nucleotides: TGTGCCTGGGGACGCAGGGACAGGCCTAAAAATGAGCAGTTCTTC. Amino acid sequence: CAWGRRDRPKNEQFF.

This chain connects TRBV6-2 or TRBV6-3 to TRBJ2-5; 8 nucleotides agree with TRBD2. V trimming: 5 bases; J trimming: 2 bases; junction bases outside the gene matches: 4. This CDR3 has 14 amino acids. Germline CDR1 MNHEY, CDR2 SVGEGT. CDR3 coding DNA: TGTGCCAGCAGTCTAGCGGGCCCACAAGAGACCCAGTACTTC. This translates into CASSLAGPQETQYF.

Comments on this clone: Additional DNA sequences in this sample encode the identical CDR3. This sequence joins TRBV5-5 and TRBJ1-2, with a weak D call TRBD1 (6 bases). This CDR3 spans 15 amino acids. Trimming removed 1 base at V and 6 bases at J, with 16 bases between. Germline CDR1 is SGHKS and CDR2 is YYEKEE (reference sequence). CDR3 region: CASSLLVRGGNGYTF. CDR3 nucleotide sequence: TGTGCCAGCAGCTTGCTGGTCAGGGGAGGAAATGGCTACACCTTC.

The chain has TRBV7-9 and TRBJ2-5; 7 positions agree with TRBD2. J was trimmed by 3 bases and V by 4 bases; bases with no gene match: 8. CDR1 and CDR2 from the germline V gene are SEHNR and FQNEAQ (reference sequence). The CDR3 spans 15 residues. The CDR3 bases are TGTGCCAGCAGCTCAGTGGCGGGGGTCAAAGAGACCCAGTACTTC. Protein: CASSSVAGVKETQYF.